Each of the 19 T cell receptor beta chains below was sequenced from the same sample in a study of T cells in Graves' hyperthyroidism and ophthalmopathy. TCR beta CDR3 regions were amplified from RNA transcripts. A first-round RT-PCR of the TCR CDR3 used the HTBI primer set. Using its own MiXCR run on the multiplex PCR reads, TCRdb lists one record per CDR3 protein. This table has hundreds of thousands of distinct CDR3 sequences, about 12% appearing once. Sequencing was performed on blood. These TCRs come from a woman aged 18-35 years with Graves' hyperthyroidism.

This clonotype was found a few times. This rearrangement joins TRBV7-8 to TRBJ2-1, with D perhaps matching TRBD1 (5 bases). The CDR3 loop spans 13 amino acids. Trimming removed 3 bases at V and 14 bases at J, with 17 bases between. Germline CDR1 and CDR2: SGHVS and FQNEAQ. The CDR3 is CASSFLPGPHEFF. In DNA form, the CDR3 reads TGTGCCAGCAGCTTTCTCCCAGGGCCACATGAGTTCTTC.

This sequence joins TRBV7-9 and TRBJ2-7; maybe TRBD2 (5 bases). CDR3 length equals 13 residues. Between the trimmed V and J ends, which lost 5 bases and 3 bases, there was a span of 11 bases. Germline V gene lookup returns CDR1 SEHNR and CDR2 FQNEAQ (reference sequence). The CDR3 here is CASSRERNYEQYF. As DNA, the CDR3 is TGTGCCAGCAGCCGAGAGCGGAACTACGAGCAGTACTTC.

This clonotype was detected many times. J is TRBJ2-7 and V is TRBV29-1; D gene ambiguous. Germline loops: CDR1 SQVTM, CDR2 ANQGSEA. V was clipped by 5 bases and J by 2 bases, with 10 bases between them. This CDR3 comprises 12 residues. The CDR3 region has the DNA TGCAGCGTTTCGGACGGCCCCTACGAGCAGTACTTC. Translation gives CSVSDGPYEQYF.

The rearrangement joins TRBV19 to TRBJ2-3; possibly TRBD1 or TRBD2 for D (5 bases each). V lost 7 bases, J lost 0 bases, and 14 bases lay in between. The CDR3 runs 15 residues. Germline CDR1 LNHDA, CDR2 SQIVND (reference sequence). Here the CDR3 reads CASTRGRGSTDTQYF. DNA for the CDR3: TGTGCCAGTACCCGGGGAAGGGGAAGCACAGATACGCAGTATTTT.

This clonotype was seen repeatedly, ten times or more. The J gene is TRBJ2-1, the V gene TRBV29-1; D may be TRBD1 or TRBD2 (5 bases each). With 7 bases removed from V and 7 bases from J, the gap between germline ends came to 23 bases. Germline lookup yields CDR1 SQVTM and CDR2 ANQGSEA. CDR3 length equals 15 residues. The CDR3 coding sequence is TGCAGCGCCGAACCCGGGACCCAACAAGGGAATGAGCAGTTCTTC. Translated, it gives CSAEPGTQQGNEQFF.

This clonotype was observed many times. The chain has TRBV10-3 and TRBJ2-7, with 16 bases lining up with TRBD2. V was pared by 6 bases and J by 5 bases, with 7 bases of the junction left unmatched. This CDR3 has 16 amino acids. In germline, CDR1 is ENHRY, CDR2 SYGVKD. CDR3 DNA: TGTGCCATCAGCTTGGGACTAGCGGGAGGGCCCAACGAGCAGTACTTC. This codes for CAISLGLAGGPNEQYF.

This clonotype has ten or more counts. CDR3 DNA sequence: TGTGCCAGCAGCTCCCCGGCGGGAGGGGGAGAGACCCAGTACTTC. Amino acid sequence: CASSSPAGGGETQYF. The chain joins TRBV7-2 to TRBJ2-5, with 9 positions matching TRBD2. CDR3 length equals 15 residues. V lost 4 bases, J lost 4 bases, and 7 bases stayed unmatched. Germline V gene lookup returns CDR1 SGHTA and CDR2 FQGNSA.

This clonotype has ten or more counts. The chain employs TRBV7-2 and TRBJ1-2; 9 nucleotides line up with TRBD1. V lost 3 bases and J lost 7; bases outside the gene matches: 12. This CDR3 region has 16 residues. Germline-derived CDR1 and CDR2 are SGHTA and FQGNSA. The CDR3 loop is CASSFVPGQGGSGYTF. For the CDR3, the DNA is TGTGCCAGCAGCTTCGTTCCGGGACAGGGCGGGTCTGGCTACACCTTC.

This clonotype was counted ten times or more. The J gene is TRBJ2-5, the V gene TRBV7-2; D unclear. Trimming removed 2 bases at V and 2 bases at J, with 12 bases between. CDR1 and CDR2 (germline): SGHTA, FQGNSA. This CDR3 is built from 15 residues. Here the CDR3 DNA reads TGTGCCAGCAGCTTATCCGGGTCCGCTCAAGAGACCCAGTACTTC. Amino acids: CASSLSGSAQETQYF.

The CDR3 spells CASRPGTGFNEQYF. For the CDR3, the DNA is TGTGCCAGCAGACCCGGGACAGGGTTCAACGAGCAGTACTTC. The V call is TRBV28, the J call TRBJ2-7; 9 nucleotides align to TRBD1. Germline V gives CDR1 MDHEN, CDR2 SYDVKM. Trimming at V came to 6 bases and at J to 5 bases, leaving 8 bases not matched to a gene. This CDR3 has 14 residues.

This clonotype was seen at least ten times. CDR3 DNA: TGTGCCAGCAGCTTACTACTAGCGGGCACAGATACGCAGTATTTT. Its translation: CASSLLLAGTDTQYF. The chain employs TRBV11-2 and TRBJ2-3; 8 bases are shared with TRBD2. Germline V lookup: CDR1 SGHAT, CDR2 FQNNGV. This CDR3 is 15 amino acids long. V was clipped by 2 bases and J by 1 base; unmatched bases: 2.

This clonotype was picked up many times. The J gene is TRBJ2-7, the V gene TRBV9, with 9 nucleotides matching TRBD1. The trim removed 0 bases at V and 2 bases at J, leaving 3 bases unmatched. Germline lookup yields CDR1 SGDLS and CDR2 YYNGEE. This CDR3 comprises 15 residues. The chain's CDR3 is CASSVGTGATYEQYF. The CDR3 DNA follows: TGTGCCAGCAGCGTAGGGACAGGGGCCACCTACGAGCAGTACTTC.

This clonotype was recorded at least ten times. Its ends do not fully match the called genes, so a read error is possible. This rearrangement joins TRBV3-1 to TRBJ1-1; 8 bases align to TRBD1. The CDR3 is made up of 15 amino acids. Per germline, CDR1 LGHDT and CDR2 YNNKEL (reference sequence). CDR3 DNA: TGTGCCAGCACCCAAGACAGGGGTAGGAACACTGAAGCTTTCTTT. It codes for CASTQDRGRNTEAFF.

This clonotype came up many times. V usage is TRBV20-1 and J usage is TRBJ2-2, with 7 nucleotides matching TRBD1. Trimming at V came to 4 bases and at J to 3 bases, leaving 8 bases not matched to a gene. This CDR3 is built from 15 residues. CDR1 is DFQATT and CDR2 is SNEGSKA in the germline V gene (reference sequence). CDR3 DNA: TGCAGTGCTACCCTGACAGGGTTGGACACCGGGGAGCTGTTTTTT. Amino acids: CSATLTGLDTGELFF.

The chain couples TRBV7-2 to TRBJ2-3, with 9 nucleotides matching TRBD2. The CDR3 totals 16 residues. Per germline, CDR1 SGHTA and CDR2 FQGNSA. V was clipped by 5 bases and J by 2 bases; unmatched bases: 8. As DNA, the CDR3 is TGTGCCAGCAGCGCGTCTAGCGGGGTTTACACAGATACGCAGTATTTT. It encodes CASSASSGVYTDTQYF.

V is TRBV4-3 and J is TRBJ2-7, with 8 bases aligning to TRBD2. The CDR3 extends over 15 amino acids. Losses at the gene ends were 1 base for V and 2 bases for J; bases not matched to a gene: 4. Germline CDR1 and CDR2: LGHNA and YSLEER. The CDR3 here is CASSQAAGDPYEQYF. CDR3 sequence (DNA): TGCGCCAGCAGCCAAGCAGCGGGAGACCCCTACGAGCAGTACTTC.

CDR3: CASSQDRRAQRDKNIQYF. CDR3 nucleotides: TGCGCCAGCAGCCAAGATCGTCGGGCCCAACGGGACAAAAACATTCAGTACTTC. This chain joins TRBV4-3 and TRBJ2-4; D possibly corresponds to TRBD2 (5 bases). This CDR3 is 18 amino acids long. Germline values: CDR1 LGHNA, CDR2 YSLEER. V was trimmed by 0 bases and J by 3 bases, leaving 18 bases between them.

The chain combines TRBV5-6 with TRBJ1-3; TRBD1 aligns across 8 bases. The CDR3 runs to 14 residues. The V gene end was trimmed by 6 bases and the J gene end by 2 bases; junction bases not matched to a gene: 4. Germline V CDR1 and CDR2: SGHDT, YYEEEE. The CDR3 DNA is TGTGCCAGCACCTCGACAGGGGCTGGAAACACCATATATTTT. This codes for CASTSTGAGNTIYF.

This clonotype was seen more than once but under ten times. This sequence joins TRBV19 and TRBJ2-7; TRBD2 aligns across 7 bases. CDR1 is LNHDA, CDR2 SQIVND, per germline (reference sequence). V dropped 4 bases and J dropped 4; count of bases not matched to a gene: 10. The CDR3 sequence is 15 residues long. CDR3 nucleotides: TGTGCCAGTAGTACAGTTCAGCGGGAACGGTACGAGCAGTACTTC. Translated: CASSTVQRERYEQYF. The complete variable domain, with remaining parts taken from reference TRBV19 and TRBJ2-7, reads DGGITQSPKYLFRKEGQNVTLSCEQNLNHDAMYWYRQDPGQGLRLIYYSQIVNDFQKGDIAEGYSVSREKKESFPLTVTSAQKNPTAFYLCASSTVQRERYEQYFGPGTRLTVT.